These 15 T cell receptor beta chains were sequenced from one sample in a study of T-cell reconstitution after alpha-beta-depleted transplantation in children. Unique molecular identifiers were built into the TCRbeta library. TCRdb reanalysed the PCR reads using MiXCR and keeps one entry per CDR3 protein. Among approximately 130,000 distinct CDR3 sequences, roughly 9.7% were seen once, and the ten largest hold approximately 25%. Sample: PBMCs, mostly from graft donor cells, taken 180 days after TCRalphabeta/CD19-depleted stem cell transplant. These receptors originate from a girl less than two years old who had a stem cell transplant for combined immunodeficiency, so the T cells may come from the graft donor.

This clonotype was seen only a few times. J is TRBJ2-2 and V is TRBV6-1; D tentatively fits TRBD1 or TRBD2 (6 bases each). The length of the CDR3 is 14 residues. V was cut by 7 bases and J by 3 bases, with 12 bases left in between. Germline V CDR1 and CDR2: MNHNS, SASEGT. The CDR3 spells CASTRGTYTGELFF. CDR3 nucleotide sequence: TGTGCCAGCACCCGCGGGACATACACCGGGGAGCTGTTTTTT.

The rearrangement uses TRBV5-4 and TRBJ2-5; possibly TRBD2 for D (5 bases). Germline V CDR1 and CDR2: SGHNT, YYREEE (reference sequence). V was cut by 3 bases and J by 0 bases, with 15 bases left in between. The CDR3 totals 16 residues. This CDR3 reads CASSSPHRGHQETQYF. In DNA form, the CDR3 reads TGTGCCAGCAGCTCGCCCCATCGGGGTCACCAAGAGACCCAGTACTTC.

The gene calls are TRBV20-1 and TRBJ1-4; 7 bases map to TRBD1. The V gene end was trimmed by 0 bases and the J gene end by 2 bases; junction bases not matched to a gene: 3. Germline V gene data show CDR1 as DFQATT and CDR2 as SNEGSKA (reference sequence). CDR3 length equals 15 residues. As DNA, the CDR3 is TGCAGTGCTAGAGATGGAGGGGGCACTAATGAAAAACTGTTTTTT. This encodes CSARDGGGTNEKLFF.

In this sample, this clonotype turned up many times. This chain uses TRBV29-1 with TRBJ1-1; possibly TRBD1 for D (5 bases). From germline, CDR1 is SQVTM and CDR2 ANQGSEA. The germline V and J ends were trimmed by 5 bases and 4 bases, with 14 bases remaining between them. The CDR3 loop spans 13 amino acids. As DNA, the CDR3 is TGCAGCGTTCAACAGGTCGCATCCACTGAAGCTTTCTTT. It codes for CSVQQVASTEAFF.

This clonotype has more than one count but fewer than ten. The chain carries TRBV7-2 and TRBJ2-5; no clear D. This CDR3 spans 15 amino acids. Germline V CDR1 and CDR2: SGHTA, FQGNSA. Trimming took 5 bases from V and 0 from J, leaving 13 bases between them. CDR3 in DNA: TGTGCCAGCAGCATAAAGCATTGGTACCAAGAGACCCAGTACTTC. Amino acids: CASSIKHWYQETQYF.

This clonotype has ten or more counts. The chain links TRBV5-1 to TRBJ2-1; TRBD2 is a possible D gene (9 bases). Trimming stripped 0 bases from V and 9 bases from J, with 31 bases between. CDR1 is SGHRS, CDR2 YFSETQ, per germline. The CDR3 totals 20 residues. The CDR3 bases are TGCGCCAGCAGCTTGGTGGGTACAGGGGGTCGACTAGCGGTTATTACTGAGCAGTTCTTC. This codes for CASSLVGTGGRLAVITEQFF.

This clonotype has only a few counts. V gene TRBV20-1 combines with J gene TRBJ2-5; 9 nucleotides align to TRBD2. V was pared by 0 bases and J by 5 bases, with 7 bases of the junction left unmatched. Germline V gene data show CDR1 as DFQATT and CDR2 as SNEGSKA (reference sequence). The CDR3 sequence is 15 residues long. The CDR3 sequence: CSAREGRGGGETQYF. DNA for the CDR3: TGCAGTGCTAGAGAGGGGCGGGGGGGCGGCGAGACCCAGTACTTC.

This clonotype was seen many times. This sequence joins TRBV5-1 and TRBJ2-3, with TRBD2 matching 10 bases. This CDR3 has 16 amino acids. J lost 3 bases, V lost 4 bases, and 8 bases had no gene match. Germline assignment: CDR1 SGHRS and CDR2 YFSETQ. The CDR3 spells CASSKGGLAETDTQYF. The CDR3 coding sequence is TGCGCCAGCAGCAAGGGCGGACTAGCGGAGACAGATACGCAGTATTTT.

This sequence joins TRBV12-3 or TRBV12-4 and TRBJ1-4; 8 bases map to TRBD1. The length of the CDR3 is 15 residues. The trim removed 5 bases at V and 2 bases at J, leaving 4 bases unmatched. In DNA, the CDR3 is TGTGCCAGCAGTCATCACAGGGGGACTAATGAAAAACTGTTTTTT. Amino acids: CASSHHRGTNEKLFF.

Only a few counts were recorded for this clonotype. The V gene is TRBV12-3 or TRBV12-4, the J gene TRBJ1-2; D not certain. This CDR3 has 13 amino acids. Trimming cost V 2 bases and J 2 bases, with 6 bases left between them. CDR3 protein: CASSLKGNYGYTF. The CDR3 region has the DNA TGTGCCAGCAGTTTAAAGGGCAACTATGGCTACACCTTC.

This chain uses TRBV7-8 with TRBJ2-5; D is unclear. This CDR3 comprises 13 residues. CDR1 and CDR2 (germline): SGHVS, FQNEAQ. V lost 5 bases and J lost 5, with 12 bases in between. This CDR3 is CASSPRPGETQYF. The CDR3 nucleotides read TGTGCCAGCAGCCCCCGACCGGGCGAGACCCAGTACTTC. Filled out from reference TRBV7-8 and TRBJ2-5, the complete variable domain reads GAGVSQSPRYKVAKRGQDVALRCDPISGHVSLFWYQQALGQGPEFLTYFQNEAQLDKSGLPSDRFFAERPEGSVSTLKIQRTQQEDSAVYLCASSPRPGETQYFGPGTRLLVL.

This clonotype came up a few times. The chain is built from TRBV15 and TRBJ2-4; weak D call: TRBD1 (6 bases). CDR3 size: 17 residues. In germline, CDR1 is LNHNV, CDR2 YYDKDF (reference sequence). V was clipped by 3 bases and J by 0 bases, with 15 bases between them. The CDR3 coding sequence is TGTGCCACCAGCAGGGGTCCAGGGGACCTAGCCAAAAACATTCAGTACTTC. Translating gives CATSRGPGDLAKNIQYF.

This clonotype has only a few counts. This chain uses TRBV12-5 with TRBJ2-7; D gene unclear. V was cut by 3 bases and J by 7 bases, with 10 bases left in between. The CDR3 has 12 amino acids. Germline CDR1 LGHNT, CDR2 FRNRAP. The CDR3 region has the DNA TGTGCTAGTGGTTTATCAACTTCGGAGCAGTACTTC. Translation: CASGLSTSEQYF.

In this sample, this clonotype turned up a few times. The V call is TRBV20-1, the J call TRBJ1-6; no reliable D call. The CDR3 sequence is 15 residues long. The V gene lost 1 base and the J gene lost 7 bases, with 14 bases spanning the gap. Germline V gene data show CDR1 as DFQATT and CDR2 as SNEGSKA (reference sequence). The DNA of the CDR3 is TGCAGTGCTAGAGCCTTGATTTACGGAAATTCACCCCTCCACTTT. Translated: CSARALIYGNSPLHF.

This clonotype was seen more than once but under ten times. J is TRBJ1-6 and V is TRBV6-1, with 9 bases identical to TRBD1. The ends lost 4 bases at V and 4 bases at J; junction bases unmatched: 8. CDR1 is MNHNS and CDR2 is SASEGT in the germline V gene. The CDR3 spans 17 residues. In DNA form, the CDR3 reads TGTGCCAGCAGTGCCCTGGACGGGACAGGGTATAATTCACCCCTCCACTTT. It translates to CASSALDGTGYNSPLHF.